The clone carrying this T cell receptor (beta chain) was observed many times. Its specificity is not known. The CDR3 has 16 amino acids. V lost 3 bases and J lost 4, with 16 bases in between. Germline V lookup: CDR1 MDHEN, CDR2 SYDVKM. These data come from a study of regulatory T cells in long-lasting Graves disease. Broader study findings: Persistent disease showed a preference for TRBV28, TRBJ1-2 and TRBJ2-5.

Assembly of TCR beta libraries relied on iRepertoire HTBI primers together with Arm-PCR of CDR3 regions. TCRdb re-called the multiplex PCR reads through MiXCR, storing one row per CDR3 protein. The data contain 500,000 to 700,000 distinct CDR3 sequences, about 16% of them singletons. Documented time point: newly diagnosed GD, antithyroid drugs for less than 3 months. Scientists built the TCR library using RNA that was extracted from PBMCs. These data were also reused for a study on T cells in Graves' hyperthyroidism and ophthalmopathy. That source adds: With a duration under 2 months, the hyperthyroidism was newly diagnosed in patients aged 18 to 65. Diagnoses were established using clinical symptoms, serum thyroxine and TRAb, thyroid ultrasound and orbital computed tomography. The model's output predicted ophthalmopathy at a median of roughly 6.9 months prior to onset.

The J gene is TRBJ1-5, the V gene TRBV28; TRBD1 might be the D (5 bases). The origin of this receptor is a woman aged 30 to 39 with Graves disease. This specimen consisted of peripheral blood mononuclear cells (PBMCs), obtained at new diagnosis, from a patient treated with antithyroid drugs. CDR3 residues: CASSFGWGFGNQPQHF. As DNA, the CDR3 is TGTGCCAGCAGTTTTGGGTGGGGGTTTGGAAATCAGCCCCAGCATTTT.